Below, 13 T cell receptor beta chains from the same sample are listed, as sequenced in a study of blood T cell repertoires in COVID-19. Only in-frame clones appear in the TCRdb table, and some are missing; sequencing was by immunoSEQ multiplex PCR. Of some 130,000 clones detected, about 86% appear once; the ten largest clones hold roughly 9.1%. The source material was peripheral blood. The receptors come from an older woman with active or convalescent COVID-19.

V and J are TRBV12-2 and TRBJ2-2; TRBD2, the table's D call, lacks a check against the DNA. TRBV12-2 is assigned pseudogene status. CDR3 length: 15 residues. The CDR3 loop is CASLLRLVVPGELFF. The CDR3, as DNA: TGTGCAAGTCTTCTGAGACTAGTGGTCCCCGGGGAGCTGTTTTTT.

V gene TRBV16 combines with J gene TRBJ1-1; D possibly corresponds to TRBD1 (6 bases). Germline assignment: CDR1 KGHSY and CDR2 FQNENV. This CDR3 spans 15 amino acids. V dropped 0 bases and J dropped 4 bases, with 12 bases sitting between them. The CDR3, as DNA: TGTGCCAGCAGCCAATCGAACAGGGAGGGCACTGAAGCTTTCTTT. The encoded protein is CASSQSNREGTEAFF.

This sequence joins TRBV9 and TRBJ1-3; weak D call: TRBD1 (6 bases). CDR3 size: 17 residues. Germline loops: CDR1 SGDLS, CDR2 YYNGEE. Trimming pared 2 bases from V and 0 bases from J, leaving 15 bases between. The CDR3 loop reads CASSVLPRQVSGNTIYF. The CDR3 DNA sequence: TGTGCCAGCAGCGTCCTCCCGCGACAGGTCTCTGGAAACACCATATATTTT.

This clone has just one count. V and J are TRBV15 and TRBJ2-1; tentative D call: TRBD2 (6 bases). Germline V gene data show CDR1 as LNHNV and CDR2 as YYDKDF (reference sequence). Trimming stripped 8 bases from V and 4 bases from J, with 18 bases between. The CDR3 runs to 15 residues. The CDR3 here is CATLRRGDLYNEQFF. The CDR3 DNA is TGTGCCACCCTGCGGCGGGGTGATTTGTACAATGAGCAGTTCTTC. The full variable domain, its missing parts supplied by reference TRBV15 and TRBJ2-1, is DAMVIQNPRYQVTQFGKPVTLSCSQTLNHNVMYWYQQKSSQAPKLLFHYYDKDFNNEADTPDNFQSRRPNTSFCFLDIRSPGLGDTAMYLCATLRRGDLYNEQFFGPGTRLTVL.

This chain links TRBV19 with TRBJ2-1, with a possible D match to TRBD2 (5 bases). This CDR3 contains 12 residues. The V end was cut by 5 bases, the J end by 5 bases, with 7 bases between. Germline V CDR1 and CDR2: LNHDA, SQIVND (reference sequence). The CDR3 reads CASSRENNEQFF. The CDR3 DNA sequence: TGTGCCAGTAGTCGGGAAAACAATGAGCAGTTCTTC.

The chain has TRBV7-2 and TRBJ2-3; 12 positions match TRBD2. The CDR3 consists of 16 residues. Germline CDR1 SGHTA, CDR2 FQGNSA. Trimming removed 5 bases from V and 1 base from J; junction bases left unmatched: 4. The CDR3 sequence: CASSLTSGSGTDTQYF. The CDR3 DNA follows: TGTGCCAGCAGCCTGACTAGCGGGAGTGGCACAGATACGCAGTATTTT.

This clone appeared many times. The J gene is TRBJ1-3, the V gene TRBV6-5; no clear D gene. The V gene lost 7 bases and the J gene lost 4 bases, with 8 bases spanning the gap. The CDR3 consists of 12 residues. Germline lookup yields CDR1 MNHEY and CDR2 SVGAGI. The DNA of the CDR3 is TGTGCCAGCATTGGCCCGGGAAACACCATATATTTT. This sequence encodes CASIGPGNTIYF.

This clone was counted many times. Other DNA variants within this sample encode the same CDR3. The chain couples TRBV11-2 to TRBJ2-2; D gene uncertain. The length of the CDR3 is 13 residues. V shed 5 bases and J shed 2 bases, with 6 bases lying between them. In germline, CDR1 is SGHAT, CDR2 FQNNGV. CDR3 sequence (DNA): TGTGCCAGCAGCCCTTTAAACACCGGGGAGCTGTTTTTT. Translated: CASSPLNTGELFF. Drawing the rest from reference TRBV11-2 and TRBJ2-2, the complete variable domain is EAGVAQSPRYKIIEKRQSVAFWCNPISGHATLYWYQQILGQGPKLLIQFQNNGVVDDSQLPKDRFSAERLKGVDSTLKIQPAKLEDSAVYLCASSPLNTGELFFGEGSRLTVL.

This clone was found a few times. This chain links TRBV25-1 with TRBJ2-5, with D perhaps TRBD2 (6 bases). Trimming cost V 3 bases and J 4 bases, with 12 bases left between them. Per the germline V gene, CDR1 is MGHDK and CDR2 is SYGVNS. This CDR3 has 14 residues. The CDR3 loop is CASSDKARGETQYF. CDR3 nucleotides: TGTGCCAGCAGTGATAAGGCGCGGGGAGAGACCCAGTACTTC.

V is TRBV6-5 and J is TRBJ2-3, with 7 bases matching TRBD2. CDR3 length: 16 residues. Germline CDR1 MNHEY, CDR2 SVGAGI. Unmatched junction bases numbered 11, after V lost 4 bases and J lost 4 bases. The CDR3 DNA follows: TGTGCCAGCAGTTCGGGGCTAGCGGAGAGGGCAGATACGCAGTATTTT. It yields the protein CASSSGLAERADTQYF.

This clone was picked up a small number of times. V gene TRBV6-5 combines with J gene TRBJ2-7; D gene ambiguous. The germline V gene has CDR1 MNHEY and CDR2 SVGAGI. The CDR3 totals 13 residues. V lost 6 bases and J 3 bases, leaving 12 bases between the germline ends. CDR3 bases: TGTGCCAGCAGGCCCTCGGGTTTCTACGAGCAGTACGTC. It encodes CASRPSGFYEQYV.

The chain carries TRBV6-5 and TRBJ2-1; 10 nucleotides line up with TRBD1. The germline gives CDR1 MNHEY, CDR2 SVGAGI. The CDR3 contains 15 residues. V gave up 6 bases and J gave up 8 bases; unmatched junction bases: 10. The CDR3 sequence is CASSPGQGNRDEQFF. CDR3 sequence (DNA): TGTGCCAGCAGCCCGGGACAGGGGAATCGGGATGAGCAGTTCTTC.

The CDR3, as DNA: TGTGCCAGTAGTCTCCAGACAGACTATCAGCCCCAGCATTTT. Translating gives CASSLQTDYQPQHF. The chain recombines TRBV19 with TRBJ1-5; tentatively, D is TRBD1 (5 bases). V lost 5 bases, J lost 5 bases, and 13 bases lay in between. The CDR3 has 14 residues. Per germline, CDR1 LNHDA and CDR2 SQIVND (reference sequence).